Each of the 22 T cell receptor beta chains below was sequenced from the same sample in a study of PD-1 blockade in mismatch repair-deficient tumors. As for time point: roughly 10-day in vitro stimulation with candidate mutation-associated neoantigen peptide 1. Sequencing was performed with immunoSEQ multiplex PCR; in TCRdb, only in-frame clones are kept and a portion is missing. The sample carries approximately 10,000 clones, approximately 84% recorded once. Their antigens remain unidentified. The sample here was cells cultured in vitro, taken from a patient treated with pembrolizumab. Every receptor here comes from an adult with mismatch repair-deficient cancer.

This CDR3 is CASSLSDTQYF. CDR3 bases: TGTGCCAGCAGCTTGAGCGATACGCAGTATTTT. The V call is TRBV5-6, the J call TRBJ2-3; D is unclear. The length of the CDR3 is 11 residues. Germline V gene sequence: CDR1 SGHDT, CDR2 YYEEEE. V lost 1 base and J lost 6, with 3 bases in between.

This clone was counted a single time. The rearrangement joins TRBV5-1 to TRBJ2-1; 9 positions agree with TRBD2. After removal of 3 bases from V and 4 bases from J, the junction contained 11 bases not matched to a gene. The CDR3 runs 17 residues. Germline V gene lookup returns CDR1 SGHRS and CDR2 YFSETQ. The CDR3 DNA sequence: TGCGCCAGCAGCTCTGATCCGTCTAGCGGGATATACAATGAGCAGTTCTTC. Its translation: CASSSDPSSGIYNEQFF. The entire variable domain, with the rest obtained from reference TRBV5-1 and TRBJ2-1, is as follows: KAGVTQTPRYLIKTRGQQVTLSCSPISGHRSVSWYQQTPGQGLQFLFEYFSETQRNKGNFPGRFSGRQFSNSRSEMNVSTLELGDSALYLCASSSDPSSGIYNEQFFGPGTRLTVL.

The CDR3 nucleotides are TGCGCCAGCAGCTTGGGGAGTACCGGGGAGCTGTTTTTT. This encodes CASSLGSTGELFF. This chain joins TRBV5-1 and TRBJ2-2; D is unclear. Germline V gene data show CDR1 as SGHRS and CDR2 as YFSETQ. Trimming shortened V by 0 bases and J by 5 bases, and 5 bases separated the two germline ends. The CDR3 runs to 13 residues.

This clone was recorded once. The chain employs TRBV7-3 and TRBJ1-1; TRBD1 aligns across 9 bases. The CDR3 covers 13 residues. The V segment lost 5 bases and the J segment 4 bases; nucleotides outside the gene matches: 2. CDR1 is SGHTA, CDR2 FQGTGA, per germline. CDR3 in DNA: TGTGCCAGCAGCACGACAGGGGGCACTGAAGCTTTCTTT. Translating it yields CASSTTGGTEAFF.

The rearrangement uses TRBV5-6 and TRBJ2-5, with TRBD2 matching 8 bases. The V and J ends lost 4 bases and 2 bases, in that order; junction bases with no gene match: 10. This CDR3 spans 16 amino acids. The germline gives CDR1 SGHDT, CDR2 YYEEEE. DNA of the CDR3: TGTGCCAGCAGCGTATATAGCGGGAACTATCAAGAGACCCAGTACTTC. This gives the protein CASSVYSGNYQETQYF. The full variable domain, rest sourced from reference TRBV5-6 and TRBJ2-5, is DAGVTQSPTHLIKTRGQQVTLRCSPKSGHDTVSWYQQALGQGPQFIFQYYEEEERQRGNFPDRFSGHQFPNYSSELNVNALLLGDSALYLCASSVYSGNYQETQYFGPGTRLLVL.

This chain uses TRBV7-2 with TRBJ1-5; tentative D call: TRBD1 (5 bases). V dropped 5 bases and J dropped 5 bases, with 10 bases sitting between them. CDR3 length: 13 residues. CDR1 and CDR2 (germline): SGHTA, FQGNSA. The CDR3 here is CASSGRGDQPQHF. For the CDR3, the DNA is TGTGCCAGCAGCGGTCGGGGGGATCAGCCCCAGCATTTT.

This rearrangement joins TRBV19 to TRBJ2-7; TRBD2 is a possible D gene (5 bases). Germline-derived CDR1 and CDR2 are LNHDA and SQIVND (reference sequence). The CDR3 consists of 12 residues. With 3 bases removed from V and 3 bases from J, the gap between germline ends came to 6 bases. The CDR3, as DNA: TGTGCCAGTAGTATTGGGAGCTACGAGCAGTACTTC. Amino acid sequence: CASSIGSYEQYF.

The chain uses TRBV5-1 and TRBJ2-5; 9 nucleotides match TRBD2. CDR1 and CDR2 from the germline V gene are SGHRS and YFSETQ. The CDR3 consists of 17 residues. V shed 1 base, J shed 1 base, and the junction held 8 bases outside the gene matches. The CDR3 reads CASSLRASGTGQETQYF. The CDR3 nucleotides are TGCGCCAGCAGCTTGAGGGCTAGCGGGACGGGCCAAGAGACCCAGTACTTC. Looking up the rest from reference TRBV5-1 and TRBJ2-5 gives the full variable domain: KAGVTQTPRYLIKTRGQQVTLSCSPISGHRSVSWYQQTPGQGLQFLFEYFSETQRNKGNFPGRFSGRQFSNSRSEMNVSTLELGDSALYLCASSLRASGTGQETQYFGPGTRLLVL.

The rearrangement links TRBV5-1 to TRBJ2-5; D unclear. CDR1 and CDR2 from the germline V gene are SGHRS and YFSETQ. V lost 7 bases and J 5 bases, leaving 15 bases between the germline ends. The length of the CDR3 is 13 residues. The CDR3 DNA reads TGCGCCAGCGGATCTCTGCGCCGTGAGACCCAGTACTTC. It codes for CASGSLRRETQYF.

The CDR3 DNA reads TGTGCCACCCAAAGGGCTAGCGGGAGGGGTACCGGGGAGCTGTTTTTT. Protein: CATQRASGRGTGELFF. The J gene is TRBJ2-2, the V gene TRBV2; 12 bases align to TRBD2. Germline V CDR1 and CDR2: SNHLY, FYNNEI. The V gene end was trimmed by 10 bases and the J gene end by 5 bases; junction bases not matched to a gene: 11. The CDR3 has 16 residues.

This clone came up once. The V and J genes are TRBV30 and TRBJ2-3; 8 nucleotides align to TRBD2. The germline CDR1 and CDR2 sequences are GTSNPN and SVGIG (reference sequence). The CDR3 spans 14 residues. With 3 bases clipped from V and 2 bases from J, the junction kept 4 bases outside the gene matches. CDR3 residues: CAWSSSGPTDTQYF. The CDR3, as DNA: TGTGCCTGGAGCTCTAGCGGGCCCACAGATACGCAGTATTTT.

This chain uses TRBV5-1 with TRBJ2-1; D is perhaps TRBD2 (5 bases). Between the trimmed V and J ends, which lost 1 base and 6 bases, there was a span of 14 bases. Germline CDR1 reads SGHRS; CDR2 reads YFSETQ. CDR3 size: 15 residues. CDR3 amino acids: CASSLMAAEGNEQFF. The CDR3 coding sequence is TGCGCCAGCAGCTTGATGGCCGCCGAGGGCAATGAGCAGTTCTTC.

This clone was seen once. The chain couples TRBV9 to TRBJ1-4, with 8 bases aligning to TRBD1. V dropped 3 bases and J dropped 5; count of bases not matched to a gene: 6. The germline V gene has CDR1 SGDLS and CDR2 YYNGEE. This CDR3 region has 15 residues. For the CDR3, the DNA is TGTGCCAGCAGCGATGCAGGGGGCCCCAATGAAAAACTGTTTTTT. Amino acid sequence: CASSDAGGPNEKLFF.

The rearrangement links TRBV28 to TRBJ2-7; TRBD2 agrees at 8 bases. The CDR3 sequence is 14 residues long. Per the germline V gene, CDR1 is MDHEN and CDR2 is SYDVKM. J gave up 5 bases and V 5 bases, and 8 bases lay outside the gene matches. In DNA form, the CDR3 reads TGTGCCAGCAGTCCCAGCGGGAGATCCCACGAGCAGTACTTC. Encoded protein: CASSPSGRSHEQYF.

CDR3 protein: CASSEELAGSSTDTQYF. The CDR3 bases are TGTGCCAGCAGTGAAGAACTAGCGGGGTCCTCCACAGATACGCAGTATTTT. The chain couples TRBV2 to TRBJ2-3; 10 nucleotides align to TRBD2. The CDR3 runs to 17 residues. Per the germline V gene, CDR1 is SNHLY and CDR2 is FYNNEI. V shed 1 base, J shed 2 bases, and the junction held 6 bases outside the gene matches. The whole variable domain, remainder taken from reference TRBV2 and TRBJ2-3, is EPEVTQTPSHQVTQMGQEVILRCVPISNHLYFYWYRQILGQKVEFLVSFYNNEISEKSEIFDDQFSVERPDGSNFTLKIRSTKLEDSAMYFCASSEELAGSSTDTQYFGPGTRLTVL.

CDR3 protein: CASSLESFYGYTF. For the CDR3, the DNA is TGTGCCAGCAGCTTGGAGAGCTTCTATGGCTACACCTTC. The rearrangement joins TRBV5-4 to TRBJ1-2; D ambiguous. This CDR3 has 13 amino acids. Germline CDR1 SGHNT, CDR2 YYREEE (reference sequence). V lost 0 bases and J 4 bases, leaving 7 bases between the germline ends.

This chain uses TRBV5-1 with TRBJ2-7; TRBD2 matches 14 bases. The trim removed 5 bases at V and 2 bases at J, leaving 3 bases unmatched. CDR3 length: 15 residues. Germline V CDR1 and CDR2: SGHRS, YFSETQ. As DNA, the CDR3 is TGCGCCAGCAGGACGGGACTAGCGGGGGCCTACGAGCAGTACTTC. Protein product: CASRTGLAGAYEQYF.

The chain combines TRBV7-3 with TRBJ2-7; D unclear. V gave up 6 bases and J gave up 0 bases, with 15 bases separating them. Germline V gene sequence: CDR1 SGHTA, CDR2 FQGTGA. The length of the CDR3 is 15 residues. CDR3 sequence: CASRSPGRISYEQYF. Here the CDR3 DNA reads TGTGCCAGCAGGTCACCCGGACGAATCTCCTACGAGCAGTACTTC.

This chain links TRBV5-1 with TRBJ1-5; no firm D call. Trimming took off 0 bases at V and 0 bases at J, with 10 bases between the two ends. CDR3 length equals 16 residues. Germline V lookup: CDR1 SGHRS, CDR2 YFSETQ. Written as DNA, the CDR3 is TGCGCCAGCAGCTTGGGTGGACCCACTAGCAATCAGCCCCAGCATTTT. Translating it yields CASSLGGPTSNQPQHF.

The chain carries TRBV19 and TRBJ1-3, with 7 positions matching TRBD1. Trimming removed 6 bases from V and 4 bases from J; junction bases left unmatched: 12. This CDR3 spans 16 amino acids. Germline V CDR1 and CDR2: LNHDA, SQIVND (reference sequence). CDR3 sequence reads: CASSPKTGTPGNTIYF. The CDR3 DNA sequence: TGTGCCAGTAGCCCTAAGACAGGGACGCCAGGAAACACCATATATTTT.

The V gene is TRBV6-6, the J gene TRBJ1-5, with a weak D call TRBD1 (6 bases). CDR3 length: 15 residues. Trimming removed 5 bases from V and 3 bases from J, with 14 bases in between. Germline V lookup: CDR1 MNHNY, CDR2 SVGAGI (reference sequence). The CDR3 here is CASSPFSGANQPQHF. The CDR3 coding sequence is TGTGCCAGCAGTCCGTTTTCAGGGGCCAATCAGCCCCAGCATTTT.

The gene calls are TRBV5-1 and TRBJ1-2; D uncertain. The length of the CDR3 is 13 residues. V was cut by 4 bases and J by 3 bases, with 10 bases left in between. Per germline, CDR1 SGHRS and CDR2 YFSETQ. The CDR3 loop reads CASSQRTDYGYTF. The DNA for the CDR3 is TGCGCCAGCAGCCAAAGGACGGACTATGGCTACACCTTC.